The 20 T cell receptor beta chains given below trace back to one sample, sequenced in a study of T cells after yellow fever vaccination. TCRdb processed the 5' RACE reads anew with MiXCR; each CDR3 protein has one entry. The sample carries about 580,000 distinct CDR3 sequences, roughly a sixth recorded once. Sample: PBMCs, taken around 5 days after the first yellow fever vaccination. All receptors derive from a man aged 18 to 35 who received the YFV17D yellow fever vaccine.

The chain uses TRBV24-1 and TRBJ1-1; perhaps TRBD1 as D (5 bases). This CDR3 comprises 13 residues. V lost 5 bases, J lost 4 bases, and 10 bases lay in between. The V gene's germline CDR1 is KGHDR and CDR2 SFDVKD. The CDR3 loop is CATSVDGTTEAFF. CDR3 DNA: TGTGCCACCAGTGTCGACGGGACCACTGAAGCTTTCTTT.

The rearrangement links TRBV24-1 to TRBJ1-1; D unclear. The V end was cut by 3 bases, the J end by 4 bases, with 5 bases between. Germline V lookup: CDR1 KGHDR, CDR2 SFDVKD. CDR3 length: 12 residues. The CDR3 loop reads CATSDGGTEAFF. CDR3 sequence (DNA): TGTGCCACCAGTGATGGTGGCACTGAAGCTTTCTTT.

The table lists this clonotype with a few counts. The rearrangement joins TRBV4-3 to TRBJ2-3, with D unresolved. Germline assignment: CDR1 LGHNA and CDR2 YSLEER. The CDR3 extends over 16 amino acids. Deletions cut 1 base from V and 2 bases from J, with 13 bases between. The CDR3 DNA sequence: TGCGCCAGCAGCCAAGCCGGTGGCTTATACACAGATACGCAGTATTTT. This encodes CASSQAGGLYTDTQYF.

This clonotype occurred a few times. The chain recombines TRBV4-1 with TRBJ1-2, with a weak D call TRBD1 (5 bases). Germline CDR1 reads MGHRA; CDR2 reads YSYEKL. With 5 bases removed from V and 6 bases from J, the gap between germline ends came to 16 bases. The CDR3 contains 14 residues. DNA for the CDR3: TGCGCCAGCAGCTACCAATCGACAGTGGATGGCTACACCTTC. It encodes CASSYQSTVDGYTF.

V is TRBV5-6 and J is TRBJ2-1; TRBD2 is a possible D gene (6 bases). The CDR3 runs 15 residues. V was clipped by 4 bases and J by 1 base, with 12 bases between them. Germline CDR1 is SGHDT and CDR2 is YYEEEE. This CDR3 reads CASSKEGRSYNEQFF. The CDR3 coding sequence is TGTGCCAGCAGCAAGGAGGGGAGGTCCTACAATGAGCAGTTCTTC.

V gene TRBV5-6 combines with J gene TRBJ2-5; 9 bases agree with TRBD2. Germline V CDR1 and CDR2: SGHDT, YYEEEE. J gave up 2 bases and V 4 bases, and 9 bases lay outside the gene matches. This CDR3 region has 16 residues. In nucleotides, the CDR3 is TGTGCCAGCAGCGCGCGACCGGGACTAGCACAAGAGACCCAGTACTTC. Its translation is CASSARPGLAQETQYF. Full variable domain (rest looked up from reference TRBV5-6 and TRBJ2-5): DAGVTQSPTHLIKTRGQQVTLRCSPKSGHDTVSWYQQALGQGPQFIFQYYEEEERQRGNFPDRFSGHQFPNYSSELNVNALLLGDSALYLCASSARPGLAQETQYFGPGTRLLVL.

This clonotype was recorded many times. For the CDR3, the DNA is TGCGCCAGCAGCTTGCTCGAGCGAGGTGAGCAGTTCTTC. It is translated as CASSLLERGEQFF. The chain couples TRBV5-1 to TRBJ2-1; D gene unclear. This CDR3 contains 13 residues. The V and J ends lost 1 base and 9 bases respectively, with 11 bases between them. Germline CDR1 is SGHRS and CDR2 is YFSETQ.

This chain links TRBV27 with TRBJ2-7; 9 bases align to TRBD1. Germline CDR1 MNHEY, CDR2 SMNVEV (reference sequence). This CDR3 spans 15 amino acids. The V and J ends lost 4 bases and 3 bases, in that order; junction bases with no gene match: 7. The DNA of the CDR3 is TGTGCCAGCAGTTCACAGGGGGCCGCACTCTACGAGCAGTACTTC. Translating gives CASSSQGAALYEQYF.

The V call is TRBV29-1, the J call TRBJ1-2; D is unclear. The ends were cut back, 2 bases at V and 6 bases at J, with 25 bases in the middle. In germline, CDR1 is SQVTM, CDR2 ANQGSEA. The CDR3 covers 17 residues. CDR3: CSVEQPAGSYDIDGYTF. The CDR3 coding sequence is TGCAGCGTTGAACAGCCCGCGGGAAGTTACGATATTGATGGCTACACCTTC.

The chain joins TRBV4-1 to TRBJ2-3, with D maybe TRBD2 (6 bases). The germline V gene encodes CDR1 MGHRA and CDR2 YSYEKL. Trimming removed 0 bases at V and 2 bases at J, with 12 bases between. The CDR3 contains 16 residues. The CDR3 region is CASSQDSGGITDTQYF. The CDR3 DNA sequence: TGCGCCAGCAGCCAAGATTCTGGAGGGATCACAGATACGCAGTATTTT.

This clonotype was detected only a few times. The gene calls are TRBV10-3 and TRBJ2-5, with D hard to call. V was cut by 2 bases and J by 5 bases, with 9 bases left in between. Germline V lookup: CDR1 ENHRY, CDR2 SYGVKD. The CDR3 has 13 amino acids. The CDR3 coding sequence is TGTGCCATCAGTGAGCGAGCCCGGGAGACCCAGTACTTC. It is translated as CAISERARETQYF.

The chain employs TRBV3-1 and TRBJ2-3; D is possibly TRBD2 (6 bases). Germline CDR1 LGHDT, CDR2 YNNKEL (reference sequence). The CDR3 is made up of 16 amino acids. Trimming removed 1 base from V and 1 base from J, with 12 bases in between. CDR3 in DNA: TGTGCCAGCAGCCAAGGTCAGGGCGGGGGCACAGATACGCAGTATTTT. This sequence encodes CASSQGQGGGTDTQYF.

The gene calls are TRBV6-2 or TRBV6-3 and TRBJ1-6; D not certain. V dropped 2 bases and J dropped 5 bases, with 4 bases sitting between them. The length of the CDR3 is 13 residues. Germline CDR1 and CDR2: MNHEY and SVGEGT. The CDR3 region has the DNA TGTGCCAGCAGTTACCTACATAATTCACCCCTCCACTTT. This translates into CASSYLHNSPLHF.

This rearrangement joins TRBV5-6 to TRBJ1-1, with D possibly TRBD1 on 5 matching bases. This CDR3 contains 15 residues. Trimming pared 0 bases from V and 5 bases from J, leaving 14 bases between. Germline-derived CDR1 and CDR2 are SGHDT and YYEEEE. The CDR3 nucleotides are TGTGCCAGCAGCTTGGAGCGGGGCATGGGAACTGAAGCTTTCTTT. Translated: CASSLERGMGTEAFF.

The gene calls are TRBV6-2 or TRBV6-3 and TRBJ2-7; the D gene is possibly TRBD1 (5 bases). CDR1 and CDR2 (germline): MNHEY, SVGEGT. V shed 4 bases and J shed 3 bases, with 10 bases lying between them. This CDR3 contains 13 residues. For the CDR3, the DNA is TGTGCCAGCAGTTTTAGACAGTACTACGAGCAGTACTTC. This gives the protein CASSFRQYYEQYF.

Ten or more counts support this clonotype. The genes are TRBV5-5 and TRBJ1-4; 10 bases fit TRBD1. This CDR3 contains 17 residues. Germline V gives CDR1 SGHKS, CDR2 YYEKEE (reference sequence). Germline trimming cut 3 bases from V and 6 bases from J; bases unmatched to any gene: 11. In DNA form, the CDR3 reads TGTGCCAGCAGCTCATCACCCCCCGGGACAGGGGATGAAAAACTGTTTTTT. It is translated as CASSSSPPGTGDEKLFF.

This clonotype was seen a few times. The J gene is TRBJ2-7, the V gene TRBV11-2; D call uncertain. The CDR3 runs 12 residues. The ends were cut back, 0 bases at V and 2 bases at J, with 2 bases in the middle. Per germline, CDR1 SGHAT and CDR2 FQNNGV. The CDR3: CASSLDPYEQYF. The CDR3, as DNA: TGTGCCAGCAGCTTAGATCCCTACGAGCAGTACTTC.

The chain joins TRBV5-1 to TRBJ2-3, with D maybe TRBD2 (6 bases). The CDR3 has 15 amino acids. The germline V gene has CDR1 SGHRS and CDR2 YFSETQ. The V end lost 4 bases, the J end lost 2 bases, and 14 bases lay between the germline ends. The CDR3 here is CASSDGLRDTDTQYF. The CDR3 bases are TGCGCCAGCAGCGACGGACTGCGGGACACAGATACGCAGTATTTT.

In this sample, this clonotype turned up a few times. The chain links TRBV7-2 to TRBJ2-3; TRBD2 agrees at 8 bases. The CDR3 has 16 residues. Losses at the gene ends were 2 bases for V and 0 bases for J; bases not matched to a gene: 4. Looked up from germline, CDR1 is SGHTA and CDR2 is FQGNSA. CDR3 sequence: CASSLWVAGSTDTQYF. CDR3 in DNA: TGTGCCAGCAGCTTATGGGTAGCGGGGAGCACAGATACGCAGTATTTT.

This clonotype was detected only a few times. This sequence joins TRBV6-2 or TRBV6-3 and TRBJ2-7; 7 bases are shared with TRBD2. In germline, CDR1 is MNHEY, CDR2 SVGEGT. V lost 11 bases to trimming and J lost 2 bases; unmatched junction nucleotides: 6. The length of the CDR3 is 12 residues. The DNA for the CDR3 is TGTGCCTCAAATCGGGGGGCCTACGAGCAGTACTTC. Translation gives CASNRGAYEQYF.